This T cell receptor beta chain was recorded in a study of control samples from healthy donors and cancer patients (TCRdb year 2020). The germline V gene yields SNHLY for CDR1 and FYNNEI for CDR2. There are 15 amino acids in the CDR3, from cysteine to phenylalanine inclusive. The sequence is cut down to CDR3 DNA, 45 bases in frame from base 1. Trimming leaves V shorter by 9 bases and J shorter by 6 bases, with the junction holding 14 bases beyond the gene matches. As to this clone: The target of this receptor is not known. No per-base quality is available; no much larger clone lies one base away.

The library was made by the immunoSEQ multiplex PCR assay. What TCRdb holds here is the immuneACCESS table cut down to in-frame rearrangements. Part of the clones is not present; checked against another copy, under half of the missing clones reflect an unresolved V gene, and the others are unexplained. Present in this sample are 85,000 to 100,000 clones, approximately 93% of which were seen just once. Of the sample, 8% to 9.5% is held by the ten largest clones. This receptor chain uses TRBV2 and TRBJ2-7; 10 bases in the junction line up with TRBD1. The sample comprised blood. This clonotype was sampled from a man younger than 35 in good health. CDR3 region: CASVPGGQGLFEQYF. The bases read TGTGCCAGTGTCCCGGGGGGACAGGGGCTGTTCGAGCAGTACTTC.